This is a list of T cell receptor beta chains from one sample in a study of beta chain features in type 1 diabetes. Generated by immunoSEQ multiplex PCR, the TCRdb table keeps only in-frame clones and is missing some. The repertoire holds hundreds of thousands of clones, with over 11% as singletons. Material: naive CD4+ T cells from blood. The receptors shown here come from a man aged 18-30 years with type 1 diabetes. Both conserved end residues are part of each CDR3. A D gene is named only where the DNA matches it firmly. A row's size may be missing; if present it is once, few, many or a size class.

j_call clone_size v_call d_call cdr3_aa cdr3_nt
TRBJ1-4 NA TRBV4-2 NA CASSQDSYNEKLFF TGTGCCAGCAGCCAAGACAGTTATAATGAAAAACTGTTTTTT
TRBJ1-1 NA TRBV7-9 NA CASSLMDSQNTEAFF TGTGCCAGCAGCTTAATGGACAGTCAGAACACTGAAGCTTTCTTT
TRBJ1-5 NA TRBV7-9 NA CASSTTGFGNQPQHF TGTGCCAGCAGCACTACAGGGTTTGGCAATCAGCCCCAGCATTTT
TRBJ1-2 NA TRBV30 TRBD1 CAWTPTGRGYGYTF TGTGCCTGGACCCCGACAGGGAGGGGCTATGGCTACACCTTC
TRBJ1-1 NA TRBV14 NA CASSLGMNTEAFF TGTGCCAGCAGCCTAGGTATGAACACTGAAGCTTTCTTT
TRBJ2-7 NA TRBV6-5 NA CASTKQGHEQYF TGTGCCAGCACCAAGCAAGGACACGAGCAGTACTTC
TRBJ2-1 NA TRBV30 NA CAWSVSGHSYNEQFF TGTGCCTGGAGTGTTTCGGGTCACTCCTACAATGAGCAGTTCTTC
TRBJ2-1 NA TRBV28 TRBD2 CASSRGLALNEQFF TGTGCCAGCAGCCGGGGACTAGCACTCAATGAGCAGTTCTTC
TRBJ1-4 NA TRBV7-8 NA CASSLVRVAAVGKLFF TGTGCCAGCAGCTTAGTCAGAGTGGCAGCCGTAGGAAAACTGTTTTTT
TRBJ1-2 few TRBV7-2 NA CASSPVGGNYGYTF TGTGCCAGCAGCCCAGTTGGCGGCAACTATGGCTACACCTTC
TRBJ2-7 NA TRBV6-9 NA CASRPTSAYEQYF TGTGCCAGCAGGCCCACCTCGGCCTACGAGCAGTACTTC
TRBJ1-2 few TRBV30 NA CAWSFDYGYTF TGTGCCTGGAGCTTTGACTATGGCTACACCTTC
TRBJ1-5 NA TRBV7-2 NA CASSLAFDYQPQQF TGTGCCAGCAGCTTAGCATTCGATTATCAGCCCCAGCAGTTT
TRBJ1-2 few TRBV13 TRBD1 CASSSDRVMGTF TGTGCCAGCAGCTCGGACAGGGTAATGGGCACCTTC
TRBJ2-7 NA TRBV25-1 NA CASSELGQGIYEQYF TGTGCCAGCAGTGAACTGGGGCAGGGCATCTACGAGCAGTACTTC
TRBJ2-7 NA TRBV30 NA CAWSVLWGYEQYF TGTGCCTGGAGTGTATTGTGGGGATACGAGCAGTACTTC
TRBJ2-4 few TRBV28 NA CASSLPLSELNIQYF TGTGCCAGCAGTTTACCTCTTTCGGAGTTAAACATTCAGTACTTC
TRBJ2-5 few TRBV27 NA CASSDQTGVETQYF TGTGCCAGCAGTGATCAGACAGGAGTGGAGACCCAGTACTTC
TRBJ2-3 NA TRBV2 TRBD1 CASSGQLTDTQYF TGTGCCAGCTCGGGACAGTTAACAGATACGCAGTATTTT
TRBJ1-1 NA TRBV27 TRBD1 CASSVPGQGRGTEAFF TGTGCCAGCAGTGTCCCGGGACAGGGGAGAGGGACTGAAGCTTTCTTT
TRBJ1-3 few TRBV15 NA CATSRVHSGNTIYF TGTGCCACCAGCAGAGTACACTCTGGAAACACCATATATTTT
TRBJ2-7 NA TRBV7-6 NA CASSLDYEQYF TGTGCCAGCAGCTTAGATTACGAGCAGTACTTC
TRBJ1-1 few TRBV14 NA CASSEGLDTEAFF TGTGCCAGCAGCGAAGGACTGGACACTGAAGCTTTCTTT
TRBJ2-7 few TRBV19 NA CASSIEYFGRNRLYEQYF NA
TRBJ1-5 NA TRBV28 TRBD1 CASSPGTGWRPQHF TGTGCCAGCAGTCCCGGGACAGGGTGGAGGCCCCAGCATTTT
TRBJ2-7 NA TRBV7-9 TRBD1 CASSPEDRGPYEQYF TGTGCCAGCAGCCCTGAAGACAGGGGTCCCTACGAGCAGTACTTC
TRBJ2-5 NA TRBV7-7 TRBD2 CASSLSGGPTQYF TGTGCTAGCAGCTTATCGGGGGGTCCGACCCAGTACTTC
TRBJ1-2 NA TRBV7-2 NA CASSSGASGYGYTF TGTGCCAGCAGCTCAGGGGCCAGTGGCTATGGCTACACCTTC
TRBJ1-4 NA TRBV15 NA CATSRDRTEEKLFF TGTGCCACCAGCAGAGATCGGACGGAAGAAAAACTGTTTTTT
TRBJ1-2 NA TRBV29-1 TRBD1 CSVARQGASGGYTF TGCAGCGTTGCGCGACAGGGGGCCTCGGGTGGCTACACCTTC
TRBJ1-1 NA TRBV29-1 NA CSVREPSGTEAFF TGCAGCGTTCGGGAACCCAGCGGTACTGAAGCTTTCTTT
TRBJ2-7 NA TRBV14 TRBD2 CASSLAGGSSEQYF TGTGCCAGCAGCCTAGCGGGAGGAAGTTCCGAGCAGTACTTC
TRBJ2-1 few TRBV7-9 NA CASSLYSGNEQFF TGTGCCAGCAGCTTATACAGTGGAAATGAGCAGTTCTTC
TRBJ2-7 few TRBV9 NA CASSPRDLDEQYF TGTGCCAGCAGCCCCCGGGACCTCGACGAGCAGTACTTC
TRBJ1-5 NA TRBV7-2 TRBD1 CASSLERTGPWHF TGTGCCAGCAGCTTAGAGCGGACAGGGCCCTGGCATTTT
TRBJ2-5 few TRBV9 NA CASSVGAGVGETQYF TGTGCCAGCAGCGTAGGGGCAGGGGTAGGAGAGACCCAGTACTTC
TRBJ2-3 few TRBV28 NA CASRSPGGFGTDTQYF TGTGCCAGCAGAAGCCCCGGGGGTTTCGGCACAGATACGCAGTATTTT
TRBJ1-2 few TRBV30 TRBD1 CAWSVRGLGQGRYYGYTF TGTGCCTGGAGTGTAAGAGGTCTGGGACAGGGGAGATACTATGGCTACACCTTC
TRBJ2-5 few TRBV7-9 NA CASTQRAEETQYF TGTGCCAGCACCCAGAGGGCAGAAGAGACCCAGTACTTC
TRBJ2-7 few TRBV6-5 TRBD2 CASTRSRAGNYEQYF TGTGCCAGCACCCGAAGCAGAGCGGGGAACTACGAGCAGTACTTC
TRBJ2-5 NA TRBV7-2 TRBD2 CASSLRGSSGQETQYF TGTGCCAGCAGCCTCCGGGGCAGTAGCGGGCAAGAGACCCAGTACTTC
TRBJ2-7 few TRBV29-1 TRBD2 CSVRLAGRSYEQYF TGCAGCGTAAGACTAGCGGGGCGCTCCTACGAGCAGTACTTC
TRBJ1-5 few TRBV30 NA CAWSASGPQHF TGTGCCTGGAGTGCCTCAGGGCCCCAGCATTTT
TRBJ1-1 few TRBV29-1 NA CSVAHGNTEAFF TGCAGCGTTGCCCATGGGAACACTGAAGCTTTCTTT
TRBJ2-3 NA TRBV13 NA CASRGSRTDTQYF TGTGCCAGCAGAGGGTCCCGCACAGATACGCAGTATTTT
TRBJ1-1 few TRBV18 TRBD1 CASSRGQGTVNTEAFF TGTGCCAGCTCGAGGGGGCAGGGCACAGTGAACACTGAAGCTTTCTTT
TRBJ2-6 NA TRBV7-2 NA CASSLLISGANVLTF TGTGCCAGCAGCTTATTGATCTCTGGGGCCAACGTCCTGACTTTC
TRBJ2-1 few TRBV6-1 NA CASSPRVARGGEQFF TGTGCCAGCAGCCCTCGAGTAGCTAGGGGCGGGGAGCAGTTCTTC
TRBJ2-2 few TRBV5-6 NA CASSYPTGELFF TGTGCCAGCAGCTACCCGACCGGGGAGCTGTTTTTT